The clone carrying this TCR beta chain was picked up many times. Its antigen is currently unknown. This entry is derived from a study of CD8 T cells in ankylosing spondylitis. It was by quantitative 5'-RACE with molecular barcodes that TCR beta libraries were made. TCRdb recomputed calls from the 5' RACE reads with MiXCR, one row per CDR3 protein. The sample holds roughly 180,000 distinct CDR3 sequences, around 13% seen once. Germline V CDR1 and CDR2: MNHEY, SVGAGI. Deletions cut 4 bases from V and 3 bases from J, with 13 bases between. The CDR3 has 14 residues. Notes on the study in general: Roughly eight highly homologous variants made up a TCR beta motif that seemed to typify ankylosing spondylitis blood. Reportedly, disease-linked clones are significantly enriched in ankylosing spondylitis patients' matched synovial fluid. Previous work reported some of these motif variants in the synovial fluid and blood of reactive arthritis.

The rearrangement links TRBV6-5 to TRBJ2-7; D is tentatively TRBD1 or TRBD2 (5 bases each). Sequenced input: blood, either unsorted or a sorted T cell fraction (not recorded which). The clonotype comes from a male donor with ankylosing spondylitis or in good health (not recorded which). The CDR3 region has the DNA TGTGCCAGCAGTTTAGCAGGGACCAGCTACGAGCAGTACTTC. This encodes CASSLAGTSYEQYF.